These 8 T cell receptor beta chains were all obtained from the same sample, sequenced in a study of TIL therapy for anti-PD-1-resistant metastatic lung cancer. The libraries were made with immunoSEQ v3. Sequencing used immunoSEQ multiplex PCR; TCRdb keeps in-frame clones, though not all of them. The data show roughly 7,000 clones, with about 61% seen just once and roughly 7.7% held by the top ten. The time point: pre-treatment sample, taken before nivolumab and TIL therapy. Pleural nodules or supraclavicular lymph nodes made up most of the excised metastases sampled. The sequences come from tumor tissue, collected at baseline. Every receptor here comes from a person between 25 and 80 years old with non-small cell lung cancer.

The J gene is TRBJ1-6, the V gene TRBV9, with 10 bases that match TRBD1. The germline gives CDR1 SGDLS, CDR2 YYNGEE. The CDR3 sequence is 14 residues long. V shed 3 bases, J shed 9 bases, and the junction held 3 bases outside the gene matches. This CDR3 reads CASSEGQGFSPLHF. In DNA form, the CDR3 reads TGTGCCAGCAGCGAGGGACAGGGGTTTTCACCCCTCCACTTT. The whole variable domain, filled in from reference TRBV9 and TRBJ1-6, reads DSGVTQTPKHLITATGQRVTLRCSPRSGDLSVYWYQQSLDQGLQFLIQYYNGEERAKGNILERFSAQQFPDLHSELNLSSLELGDSALYFCASSEGQGFSPLHFGNGTRLTVT.

The chain recombines TRBV6-1 with TRBJ2-3; tentatively, D is TRBD2 (5 bases). This CDR3 comprises 17 residues. The V end was cut by 0 bases, the J end by 4 bases, with 17 bases between. Germline V CDR1 and CDR2: MNHNS, SASEGT. CDR3 region: CASSEAGSLVLPDTQYF. CDR3 sequence (DNA): TGTGCCAGCAGTGAAGCGGGGAGTCTAGTGTTGCCAGATACGCAGTATTTT.

This clone has a handful of counts. The chain carries TRBV11-2 and TRBJ1-5; D unresolved. Trimming stripped 1 base from V and 3 bases from J, with 7 bases between. CDR1 is SGHAT, CDR2 FQNNGV, per germline. The CDR3 loop spans 14 amino acids. Here the CDR3 DNA reads TGTGCCAGCAGCTTAGGTAACCCCAATCAGCCCCAGCATTTT. It encodes CASSLGNPNQPQHF.

This clone showed up just a few times. The chain is built from TRBV5-6 and TRBJ1-2; no reliable D call. CDR3 length equals 13 residues. V lost 2 bases and J lost 8, with 13 bases in between. Per germline, CDR1 SGHDT and CDR2 YYEEEE. Here the CDR3 reads CASSFIVTGGYTF. The CDR3 DNA reads as TGTGCCAGCAGCTTTATCGTCACCGGGGGCTACACCTTC.

The rearrangement links TRBV7-2 to TRBJ2-3; D ambiguous. CDR3 size: 12 residues. Germline assignment: CDR1 SGHTA and CDR2 FQGNSA. Trimming shortened V by 3 bases and J by 3 bases, and 4 bases separated the two germline ends. The CDR3 here is CASSFFTDTQYF. CDR3 in DNA: TGTGCCAGCAGCTTCTTTACAGATACGCAGTATTTT.

In DNA form, the CDR3 reads TGTGCCAGCAGCTTTTCGCAGGGTGGTGAAAAACTGTTTTTT. Its protein product is CASSFSQGGEKLFF. The J gene is TRBJ1-4, the V gene TRBV7-9, with a weak D call TRBD1 (5 bases). Germline CDR1 SEHNR, CDR2 FQNEAQ (reference sequence). This CDR3 comprises 14 residues. Trimming cost V 3 bases and J 7 bases, with 12 bases left between them.

This chain links TRBV4-3 with TRBJ2-1; D tentatively fits TRBD1 or TRBD2 (5 bases each). Trimming cost V 5 bases and J 5 bases, with 19 bases left between them. The CDR3 totals 16 residues. Germline V gene lookup returns CDR1 LGHNA and CDR2 YSLEER. CDR3 sequence: CASSTSGTNWDNEQFF. Written as DNA, the CDR3 is TGCGCCAGCAGCACGTCCGGGACCAATTGGGACAATGAGCAGTTCTTC.

The chain couples TRBV28 to TRBJ1-4, with 7 bases lining up with TRBD1. There are 15 residues in the CDR3. Germline lookup yields CDR1 MDHEN and CDR2 SYDVKM. J gave up 5 bases and V 5 bases, and 8 bases lay outside the gene matches. As DNA, the CDR3 is TGTGCCAGCAGTGGAGGGGGACAGCGGAATGAAAAACTGTTTTTT. Encoded protein: CASSGGGQRNEKLFF.